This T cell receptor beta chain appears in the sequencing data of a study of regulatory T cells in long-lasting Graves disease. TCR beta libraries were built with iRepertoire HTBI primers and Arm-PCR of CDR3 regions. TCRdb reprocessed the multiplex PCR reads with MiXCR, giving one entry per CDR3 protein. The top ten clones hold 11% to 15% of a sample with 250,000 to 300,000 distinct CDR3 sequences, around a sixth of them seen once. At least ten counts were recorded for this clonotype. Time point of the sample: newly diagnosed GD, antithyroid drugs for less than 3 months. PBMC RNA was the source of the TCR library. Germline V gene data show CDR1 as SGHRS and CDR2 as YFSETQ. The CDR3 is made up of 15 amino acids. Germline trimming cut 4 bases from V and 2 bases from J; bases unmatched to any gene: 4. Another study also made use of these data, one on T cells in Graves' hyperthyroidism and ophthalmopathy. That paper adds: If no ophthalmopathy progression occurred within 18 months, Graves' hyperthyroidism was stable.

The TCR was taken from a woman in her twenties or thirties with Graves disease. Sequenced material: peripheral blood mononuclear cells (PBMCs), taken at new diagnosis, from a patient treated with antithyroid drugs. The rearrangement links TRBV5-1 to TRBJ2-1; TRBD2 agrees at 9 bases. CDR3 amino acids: CASSQAGGPYNEQFF. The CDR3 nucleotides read TGCGCCAGCAGCCAAGCGGGAGGTCCCTACAATGAGCAGTTCTTC.